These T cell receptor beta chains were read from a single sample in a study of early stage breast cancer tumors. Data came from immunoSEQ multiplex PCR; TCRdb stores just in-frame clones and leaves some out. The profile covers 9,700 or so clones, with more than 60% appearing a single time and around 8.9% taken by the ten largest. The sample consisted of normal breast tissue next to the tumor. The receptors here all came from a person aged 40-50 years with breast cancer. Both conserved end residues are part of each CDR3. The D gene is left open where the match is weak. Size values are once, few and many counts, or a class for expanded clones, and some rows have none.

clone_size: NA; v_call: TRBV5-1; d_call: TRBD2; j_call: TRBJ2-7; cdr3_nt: TGCGCCAGCAGCTCTAGCGGGAGGGCCAGAGACGAGCAGTACTTC; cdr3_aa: CASSSSGRARDEQYF
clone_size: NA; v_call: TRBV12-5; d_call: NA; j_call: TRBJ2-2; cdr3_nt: TGTGCTAGTGGTTTGAGGGAGGTTCGGGGGGAGCTGTTTTTT; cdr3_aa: CASGLREVRGELFF
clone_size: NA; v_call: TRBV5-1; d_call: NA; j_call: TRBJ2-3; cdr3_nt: TGCGCCAGCAGCGTTTCCGGGCTCACAGATACGCAGTATTTT; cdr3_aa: CASSVSGLTDTQYF
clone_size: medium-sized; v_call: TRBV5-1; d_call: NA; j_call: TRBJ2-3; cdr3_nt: TGCGCCAGCAGCCCGGGGACAGATACGCAGTATTTT; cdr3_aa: CASSPGTDTQYF
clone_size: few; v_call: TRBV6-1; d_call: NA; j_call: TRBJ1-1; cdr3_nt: TGTGCCAGCAGTGAATCCATGAACACTGAAGCTTTCTTT; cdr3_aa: CASSESMNTEAFF
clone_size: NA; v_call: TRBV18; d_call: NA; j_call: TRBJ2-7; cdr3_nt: TGTGCCAGCTCGCAAGGGGGTGACAGGAGCTACGAGCAGTACTTC; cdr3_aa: CASSQGGDRSYEQYF
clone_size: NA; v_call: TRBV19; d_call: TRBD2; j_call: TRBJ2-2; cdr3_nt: TGTGCCAGTAGTCCTGGACTAGCGGGAGGGATCAACACCGGGGAGCTGTTTTTT; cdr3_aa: CASSPGLAGGINTGELFF
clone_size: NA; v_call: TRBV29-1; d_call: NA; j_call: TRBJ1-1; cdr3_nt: TGCAGCGTTATACGATTTGAGCGGACTGAAGCTTTCTTT; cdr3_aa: CSVIRFERTEAFF
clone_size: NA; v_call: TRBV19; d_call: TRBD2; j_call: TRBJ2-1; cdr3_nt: TGTGCCAGTAGTATAGATCATGGGACTAGCGCTGTCAATGAGCAGTTCTTC; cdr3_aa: CASSIDHGTSAVNEQFF
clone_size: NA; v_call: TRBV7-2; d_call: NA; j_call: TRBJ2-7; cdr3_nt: TGTGCCAGCAGCTTAGCTAGTAGGCCCTCGGTGGACTACGAGCAGTACTTC; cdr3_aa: CASSLASRPSVDYEQYF
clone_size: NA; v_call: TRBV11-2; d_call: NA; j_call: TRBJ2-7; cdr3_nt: TGTGCCAGCAGCTTAGATTTCGAGCAGTACTTC; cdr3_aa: CASSLDFEQYF
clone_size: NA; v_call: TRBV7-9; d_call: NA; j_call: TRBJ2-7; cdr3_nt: TGTGCCAGCAGCACGTCCCGCAGTCCCAACGAGCAATACTTC; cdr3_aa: CASSTSRSPNEQYF
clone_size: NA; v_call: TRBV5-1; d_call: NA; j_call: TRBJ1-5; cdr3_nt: TGCGCCAGCAGAACCGGCGTAGATCAGCCCCAGCATTTT; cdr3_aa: CASRTGVDQPQHF
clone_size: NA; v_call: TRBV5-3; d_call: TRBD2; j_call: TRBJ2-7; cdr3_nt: TGTGCCAGAAGCCCGTCGATTTTAGCGGGAGTAGACTACGAGCAGTACTTC; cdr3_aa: CARSPSILAGVDYEQYF
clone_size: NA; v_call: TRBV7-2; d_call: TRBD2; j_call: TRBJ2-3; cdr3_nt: TGTGCCAGCAGCCTGGAAGGGGGGACTAGGGTTAGGGATACGCAGTATTTT; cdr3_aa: CASSLEGGTRVRDTQYF
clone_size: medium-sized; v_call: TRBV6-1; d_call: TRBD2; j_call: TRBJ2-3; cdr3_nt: TGTGCCAGCAGTGAATTAGCGGGAGGGCCAGATACGCAGTATTTT; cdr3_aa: CASSELAGGPDTQYF
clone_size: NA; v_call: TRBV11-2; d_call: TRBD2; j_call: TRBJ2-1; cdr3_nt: TGTGCCAGCAGCTTAGGACTAGCGGGGGCCAATGAGCAGTTCTTC; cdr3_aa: CASSLGLAGANEQFF